This T cell receptor beta chain appears in the sequencing data of a study of human thymus T cells. Study-level results: Related research examined unrelated individuals and reported that their thymic repertoires overlapped highly. Use of V and J genes seemed skewed within the thymic and blood repertoires.

As for this clone: Antigen specificity is unknown.

Thymic resections from corrective heart surgery supplied the tissue. Among the donors, all were healthy Finnish infants having corrective surgery for congenital heart defects. CDR1 and CDR2 (germline): MDHEN, SYDVKM. This CDR3 region has 13 residues. V trimming: 5 bases; J trimming: 4 bases; junction bases outside the gene matches: 4. TCRdb keeps only in-frame clones here, not all; method: immunoSEQ multiplex PCR. Of 65,000 to 90,000 clones listed, roughly 94% are singletons. The clonotype originates from a girl less than two years old with a congenital heart defect but otherwise immunologically healthy. The sequenced sample consisted of thymus tissue. V and J are TRBV28 and TRBJ1-1, with 7 bases lining up with TRBD1. The CDR3 DNA is TGTGCCAGCAGTAGACAGGGACCCACTGAAGCTTTCTTT. Encoded protein: CASSRQGPTEAFF.